Each of the 23 T cell receptor beta chains below was sequenced from the same sample in a study of T cell responses to AZD1222 COVID-19 vaccine listed by TCRdb under 2021. The intended sense of this specimen's time point label: baseline before first vaccination. Preparation of the library involved the immunoSEQ multiplex PCR assay. TCRdb retrieved this table from immuneACCESS and kept in-frame rearrangements only. Not all clones are present; in checked studies, unresolved V genes account for under half, and no reason is known for the remainder. The sample table contains around 170,000 clones; only one count was recorded for approximately 91% of them. The ten largest clones represent roughly 0.98% of the sample. Sequencing used peripheral blood, obtained on day 0 of AZD1222 vaccination. These receptors were taken from an adult in good health.

The V and J genes are TRBV7-3 and TRBJ2-1; maybe TRBD1 (6 bases). V lost 4 bases and J 13 bases, leaving 17 bases between the germline ends. This CDR3 has 13 residues. CDR1 and CDR2 (germline): SGHTA, FQGTGA. The CDR3 is CASSSLHRERQFF. For the CDR3, the DNA is TGTGCCAGCAGCTCGCTTCACAGGGAGCGACAGTTCTTC.

The genes are TRBV5-1 and TRBJ1-6; 10 bases are a match to TRBD1. The J segment lost 8 bases and the V segment lost 2 bases, leaving 4 bases of the junction unmatched. The length of the CDR3 is 15 residues. Germline values: CDR1 SGHRS, CDR2 YFSETQ. The CDR3, as DNA: TGCGCCAGCAGCTTTGAGGGGACAGGGGATTCACCCCTCCACTTT. Its translation: CASSFEGTGDSPLHF.

The chain uses TRBV5-1 and TRBJ2-7; D not certain. The CDR3 length is 15 residues. Trimming took 0 bases from V and 2 from J, leaving 12 bases between them. Germline assignment: CDR1 SGHRS and CDR2 YFSETQ. The CDR3 nucleotides read TGCGCCAGCAGCTTGGCCCTGCAGCTCACCTACGAGCAGTACTTC. Translated, it gives CASSLALQLTYEQYF.

The genes are TRBV7-9 and TRBJ1-1, with a tentative D call TRBD1 (6 bases). V lost 5 bases to trimming and J lost 1 base, with 8 bases between them. The CDR3 extends over 13 amino acids. In germline, CDR1 is SEHNR, CDR2 FQNEAQ (reference sequence). Here the CDR3 DNA reads TGTGCCAGCAGCGGGGGCGGGAACACTGAAGCTTTCTTT. Translation gives CASSGGGNTEAFF.

The gene calls are TRBV7-9 and TRBJ1-1, with D unresolved. The V gene lost 5 bases and the J gene lost 7 bases, with 17 bases spanning the gap. In germline, CDR1 is SEHNR, CDR2 FQNEAQ (reference sequence). CDR3 length: 14 amino acids. The DNA of the CDR3 is TGTGCCAGCAGCCCAGCCTTAGCCGGGTTTGAAGCTTTCTTT. This codes for CASSPALAGFEAFF.

The rearrangement uses TRBV11-2 and TRBJ1-2, with D maybe TRBD1 (5 bases). Germline-derived CDR1 and CDR2 are SGHAT and FQNNGV. The CDR3 extends over 14 amino acids. Between the trimmed V and J ends, which lost 6 bases and 2 bases, there was a span of 13 bases. The DNA of the CDR3 is TGTGCCAGCAGTCACGGGGACGGAAACTATGGCTACACCTTC. This gives the protein CASSHGDGNYGYTF.

The V and J genes are TRBV27 and TRBJ2-7, with D perhaps matching TRBD1 (7 bases). Per germline, CDR1 MNHEY and CDR2 SMNVEV (reference sequence). Trimming shortened V by 5 bases and J by 4 bases, and 24 bases separated the two germline ends. This CDR3 spans 17 amino acids. The CDR3 is CASSRPPTGPGRYEQYF. CDR3 DNA: TGTGCCAGCAGTAGACCTCCGACAGGGCCCGGGAGATACGAGCAGTACTTC.

The V call is TRBV7-2, the J call TRBJ1-5, with D possibly being TRBD1 (5 bases). Trimming pared 1 base from V and 4 bases from J, leaving 17 bases between. This CDR3 spans 17 amino acids. Germline assignment: CDR1 SGHTA and CDR2 FQGNSA. As DNA, the CDR3 is TGTGCCAGCAGCTTAGTTCCCGCAGGGTGGGTGAATCAGCCCCAGCATTTT. Translation gives CASSLVPAGWVNQPQHF.

V gene TRBV5-1 combines with J gene TRBJ2-2; D remains ambiguous. CDR1 and CDR2 (germline): SGHRS, YFSETQ. CDR3 length: 15 residues. The V end was cut by 2 bases, the J end by 4 bases, with 12 bases between. Here the CDR3 DNA reads TGCGCCAGCAGCTTATCCCCTTGGGGCACCGGGGAGCTGTTTTTT. Its protein product is CASSLSPWGTGELFF. Based on the CDR3 plus reference TRBV5-1 and TRBJ2-2, the full variable domain is KAGVTQTPRYLIKTRGQQVTLSCSPISGHRSVSWYQQTPGQGLQFLFEYFSETQRNKGNFPGRFSGRQFSNSRSEMNVSTLELGDSALYLCASSLSPWGTGELFFGEGSRLTVL.

This clone occurred a few times. The J gene is TRBJ2-7, the V gene TRBV25-1; D call uncertain. The V end was cut by 7 bases, the J end by 0 bases, with 7 bases between. This CDR3 has 12 residues. Germline V lookup: CDR1 MGHDK, CDR2 SYGVNS. CDR3 sequence reads: CASTGNSYEQYF. CDR3 nucleotide sequence: TGTGCCAGCACAGGAAACTCCTACGAGCAGTACTTC.

J is TRBJ2-5 and V is TRBV11-2; D is uncertain. From germline, CDR1 is SGHAT and CDR2 FQNNGV. The CDR3 sequence is 13 residues long. Trimming removed 0 bases at V and 4 bases at J, with 6 bases between. The DNA of the CDR3 is TGTGCCAGCAGCTTAGATCGGAGAGAGACCCAGTACTTC. It translates to CASSLDRRETQYF.

This clone was detected once. The J gene is TRBJ2-1, the V gene TRBV7-3, with 9 nucleotides matching TRBD1. CDR3 length: 15 residues. V was pared by 4 bases and J by 0 bases, with 1 base of the junction left unmatched. The germline V gene has CDR1 SGHTA and CDR2 FQGTGA. CDR3 DNA sequence: TGTGCCAGCAGCTGGGACAGGGACTCCTACAATGAGCAGTTCTTC. This encodes CASSWDRDSYNEQFF. The variable domain in full, with the rest retrieved from reference TRBV7-3 and TRBJ2-1, is GAGVSQTPSNKVTEKGKYVELRCDPISGHTALYWYRQSLGQGPEFLIYFQGTGAADDSGLPNDRFFAVRPEGSVSTLKIQRTERGDSAVYLCASSWDRDSYNEQFFGPGTRLTVL.

The rearrangement joins TRBV3-1 (or the pseudogene TRBV3-2) to TRBJ1-2, with 8 nucleotides matching TRBD1. The CDR3 is 16 amino acids. Germline CDR1 and CDR2: LGHDT and YNNKEL (reference sequence). The V gene end was trimmed by 3 bases and the J gene end by 3 bases; junction bases not matched to a gene: 9. DNA of the CDR3: TGTGCCAGCAGCCACGGGGACAGGCTGGGTGACTATGGCTACACCTTC. Protein sequence: CASSHGDRLGDYGYTF.

This clone was recorded once. V and J are TRBV2 and TRBJ1-2; D ambiguous. Trimming left V 1 base short and J 0 bases short, with 9 bases between. The CDR3 extends over 15 amino acids. Per germline, CDR1 SNHLY and CDR2 FYNNEI. CDR3 nucleotides: TGTGCCAGCAGTGAAGTTCCAGAACCTAACTATGGCTACACCTTC. Protein: CASSEVPEPNYGYTF.

The CDR3 DNA reads as TGTGCCAGCAGCTTTATCACTGGGGAGACCTACGAGCAGTACTTC. Its translation is CASSFITGETYEQYF. This chain links TRBV5-6 with TRBJ2-7; D is perhaps TRBD2 (5 bases). Trimming took 2 bases from V and 2 from J, leaving 14 bases between them. CDR3 length equals 15 residues. In germline, CDR1 is SGHDT, CDR2 YYEEEE.

This chain links TRBV5-1 with TRBJ2-7; TRBD1 is a possible D gene (6 bases). Trimming cost V 0 bases and J 4 bases, with 11 bases left between them. The CDR3 has 14 residues. Germline-derived CDR1 and CDR2 are SGHRS and YFSETQ. CDR3 amino acids: CASSLGQASYEQYF. The CDR3 DNA is TGCGCCAGCAGCTTGGGACAGGCTTCTTACGAGCAGTACTTC.

The chain uses TRBV5-1 and TRBJ2-2; weak D call: TRBD1 (6 bases). There are 14 residues in the CDR3. CDR1 and CDR2 from the germline V gene are SGHRS and YFSETQ. Between the trimmed V and J ends, which lost 3 bases and 7 bases, there was a span of 13 bases. The CDR3 DNA sequence: TGCGCCAGCAGCTCAATACAGGGTGACGGGGAGCTGTTTTTT. Protein product: CASSSIQGDGELFF.

The chain carries TRBV4-2 and TRBJ2-1, with 7 bases lining up with TRBD2. This CDR3 has 15 residues. The V and J ends lost 1 base and 5 bases, in that order; junction bases with no gene match: 5. Per germline, CDR1 LGHNA and CDR2 YNFKEQ. CDR3 bases: TGTGCCAGCAGCCAAGGTTGGGGGACTAACAATGAGCAGTTCTTC. This gives the protein CASSQGWGTNNEQFF.

The V call is TRBV6-5, the J call TRBJ2-7, with D perhaps matching TRBD1 (5 bases). Germline CDR1 and CDR2: MNHEY and SVGAGI. The CDR3 has 13 amino acids. With 4 bases removed from V and 3 bases from J, the gap between germline ends came to 10 bases. The CDR3: CASSSQGDYEQYF. The CDR3 bases are TGTGCCAGCAGTTCCCAGGGCGACTACGAGCAGTACTTC.

The V gene is TRBV27, the J gene TRBJ1-1; possible D gene TRBD1, 5 bases. Germline assignment: CDR1 MNHEY and CDR2 SMNVEV (reference sequence). Between the trimmed V and J ends, which lost 0 bases and 0 bases, there was a span of 8 bases. This CDR3 spans 15 amino acids. This CDR3 is CASSLSEGLNTEAFF. As DNA, the CDR3 is TGTGCCAGCAGTTTATCGGAGGGGCTGAACACTGAAGCTTTCTTT.

The chain has TRBV18 and TRBJ1-3; 10 bases align to TRBD1. CDR1 is KGHSH and CDR2 is LQKENI in the germline V gene. CDR3 length equals 15 residues. Trimming cost V 0 bases and J 9 bases; bases outside gene matches: 5. The CDR3 spells CASSPPAGQGLTIYF. CDR3 coding DNA: TGTGCCAGCTCACCACCGGCGGGACAGGGGCTCACCATATATTTT.

The chain joins TRBV7-8 to TRBJ1-2; D not certain. This CDR3 contains 15 residues. V was cut by 5 bases and J by 2 bases, with 15 bases left in between. CDR1 is SGHVS and CDR2 is FQNEAQ in the germline V gene. CDR3 coding DNA: TGTGCCAGCAGCCCCGAATCGGGAGAAAACTATGGCTACACCTTC. It encodes CASSPESGENYGYTF.

The CDR3 loop reads CASRSRLAGVRNTGELFF. In DNA, the CDR3 is TGTGCCAGCAGGTCCAGACTAGCGGGAGTTAGGAACACCGGGGAGCTGTTTTTT. This sequence joins TRBV7-9 and TRBJ2-2; 12 bases agree with TRBD2. V lost 6 bases and J lost 1; bases outside the gene matches: 9. This CDR3 is built from 18 residues. CDR1 and CDR2 (germline): SEHNR, FQNEAQ (reference sequence).